The present T cell receptor (beta chain) was sequenced within a study of blood T cell repertoires in COVID-19. Study-level information: The United States, Italy and Spain provided the acute and convalescent COVID-19 samples.

This clone was observed a single time. Measured with immunoSEQ multiplex PCR; TCRdb has only the in-frame clones, and not every one. The data hold over 200,000 clones, with around 83% observed a single time. V lost 5 bases and J lost 2; bases outside the gene matches: 10. The CDR3 loop spans 16 amino acids. The germline V gene has CDR1 SGHAT and CDR2 FQNNGV. V and J are TRBV11-2 and TRBJ2-5; 8 bases fit TRBD1. This clonotype was sampled from a woman between 45 and 65 years old with acute or convalescent COVID-19. The source material was peripheral blood. The CDR3 here is CASSQARQGWQETQYF. CDR3 DNA: TGTGCCAGCAGCCAAGCTCGACAGGGGTGGCAAGAGACCCAGTACTTC.